This TCR beta chain came from a study of neurological immune-mediated disorders (dated by TCRdb to about 2019). Regarding the research as a whole: Among the 34 multiple sclerosis patients, relapsing-remitting MS was present in 31 and secondary progressive MS was present in 3. The cohort comprised about 70 subjects: around 15 HAM/TSP patients, 34 multiple sclerosis patients and 20 healthy controls. Peripheral blood TCR-beta repertoires from patients with HTLV-I-associated myelopathy (HAM/TSP), patients with multiple sclerosis, and healthy controls were compared in the study using UMI-based sequencing. The 85 to 110 TCR-beta libraries included longitudinal samples, technical triplicates and paired sorted CD4+ and CD8+ T-cell subsets alongside PBMC samples.

Notes on this clonotype: The specificity of this receptor is unknown. Qualities for individual bases were not recorded, and no much larger clone is one base off.

cDNA was synthesized by template-switch 5'RACE using a primer with a 10-nucleotide random unique molecular identifier that tagged each TCR transcript. Every sequencing run yielded over 180 million TCR-beta sequences covering 15-18 subjects. The RNeasy kit was used to extract total RNA. The KAPA Real-time Library Amplification kit was used to amplify TCR-beta VDJ regions with primers targeting the TCR constant region and the 5'RACE anchor. Sample indexes and Illumina adaptors were added in a first PCR, after which library yield was increased in a second PCR. After Ampure bead purification, the roughly 650 bp TCR product was size-selected on a 2% E-gel SizeSelection system. Before pooling, library quality was checked on a Bioanalyzer, concentration was measured with Qubit, and libraries were quantified with the Kapa Library Quantification kit. Libraries were sequenced paired-end 2 x 150 bp on an Illumina HiSeq 2500. To increase sequence diversity, roughly 24-30% phiX was spiked into each library pool. The source study handled its data this way. Quality-filtered reads were processed with the UMI-based MiGEC pipeline, which removed over 80% of raw TCR sequences during error correction. IMGT germline references were used for alignment of VDJ genes, and clonotypes were defined by a unique CDR3 amino acid sequence together with V-J genes. VDJtools evaluated clonal expansion, Shannon diversity and CDR3 relatedness (CalcPairwiseDistances, ClusterSamples); CLCbio workbench built phylogenetic trees. Clones with at least 8 unique UMIs were defined as expanded, with this threshold being based on coefficient-of-variation modelling across technical triplicates. In-frame beta chains were kept once TCRdb had trimmed the public reads at Q25 with fastp and called clones with MiXCR. Each CDR3 protein appears once, grouped with its most common genes and DNA. TCRdb's processing, not the study's, gives the V and J calls here. This sample comprises tens of thousands of distinct CDR3 sequences, around 3.8% of them detected only once. The ten largest clonotypes hold roughly 2.3% of the sample.

For the unsorted PBMC libraries, 2 million PBMCs were stored in RNAlater at -80 degrees C until RNA extraction and were used to generate the libraries. Multiple sclerosis patients were enrolled in a US clinical protocol under which disease progression was evaluated by magnetic resonance imaging. PBMCs were separated from peripheral blood using Ficoll-Hypaque density gradient centrifugation and then cryopreserved in liquid nitrogen. The cysteine opens and the phenylalanine closes a CDR3 of 13 amino acids. Of all the DNA, just the CDR3 is kept, 39 bases in frame from base 1. Trimming costs V 1 base and J 10 bases, and their ends lie 13 bases apart. Overall study outcomes, separate from this receptor: No association of the MS cluster with clinical or MRI features was observed, and the need for larger cohorts was stated by the authors. TCR clonal expansion was highest in HAM/TSP patients and lowest in MS patients, with MS patients falling below even healthy controls. Expanded clones from different subjects shared no identical CDR3 amino acid sequences, which suggests that TCR-beta repertoires were private in all groups. In a phylogenetic analysis, the repertoires of 18 out of 34 MS patients fell into a single cluster of related CDR3 sequences, pointing to a possible signature at the repertoire level.

Sequencing was done on a sample of PBMCs. This TCR was recovered from a woman aged 45-59 years with multiple sclerosis. The receptor chain draws on TRBV12-3 or TRBV12-4 and TRBJ1-2; the D region possibly corresponds to TRBD1 (5 bases align). The CDR3 protein: CASSLGKGSVYTF. In nucleotide form, the sequence is TGTGCCAGCAGTTTAGGTAAGGGGAGCGTCTACACCTTC.